This record covers a single TCR beta chain. As yet, its antigen is unknown. The data derive from a study of beta chain features in type 1 diabetes. Whole-study results and caveats: A moderate, significant TCRB CDR3 shortening appeared in type 1 diabetes across four CD4+ subsets.

Trimming left V 6 bases short and J 3 bases short, with 16 bases between. The V gene's germline CDR1 is MDHEN and CDR2 SYDVKM. The CDR3 consists of 15 residues. The isolated RNA, all of it, was reverse transcribed, so expressed TCRB transcripts were what got sequenced. Profiling relied on immunoSEQ multiplex PCR, and the TCRdb table lists in-frame clones only, not all of them. The sample records approximately 120,000 clones, roughly a sixth being singletons. The sequenced sample was central memory CD4+ T cells from blood. This TCR was recovered from a man aged 18 to 30 with type 1 diabetes. The V and J genes are TRBV28 and TRBJ2-3, with D perhaps TRBD2 (6 bases). In DNA, the CDR3 is TGTGCCAGCAGCTCCTCTCGCGGGGTTACAGATACGCAGTATTTT. Protein sequence: CASSSSRGVTDTQYF.